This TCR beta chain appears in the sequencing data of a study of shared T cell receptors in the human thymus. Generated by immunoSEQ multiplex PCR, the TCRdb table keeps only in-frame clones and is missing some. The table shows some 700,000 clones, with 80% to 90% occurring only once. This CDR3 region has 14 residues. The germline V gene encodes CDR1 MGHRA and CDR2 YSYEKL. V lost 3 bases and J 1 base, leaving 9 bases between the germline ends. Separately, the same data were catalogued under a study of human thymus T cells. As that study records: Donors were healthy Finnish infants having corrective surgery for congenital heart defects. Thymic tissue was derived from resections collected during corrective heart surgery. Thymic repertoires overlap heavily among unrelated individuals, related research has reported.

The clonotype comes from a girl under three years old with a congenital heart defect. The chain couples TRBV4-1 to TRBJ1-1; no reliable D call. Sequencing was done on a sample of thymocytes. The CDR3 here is CASSQSHRNTEAFF. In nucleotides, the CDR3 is TGCGCCAGCAGCCAGTCACACAGGAACACTGAAGCTTTCTTT.